Listed here are 16 T cell receptor beta chains from one sample, sequenced in a study of PD-1 blockade in classical Hodgkin lymphoma. The method was immunoSEQ multiplex PCR; TCRdb's version includes in-frame clones alone and lacks a portion of them. This table holds 17,000 or so clones, roughly 87% found once. The sample's time point: newly diagnosed, previously untreated cHL patient sample. Material for sequencing was peripheral blood mononuclear cells (PBMCs). Source of these receptors: a human donor with classical Hodgkin lymphoma.

The chain links TRBV10-3 to TRBJ2-2; 10 positions match TRBD2. Germline V gene data show CDR1 as ENHRY and CDR2 as SYGVKD. This CDR3 is 14 amino acids long. The CDR3 loop reads CAIGLAGDTGELFF. DNA for the CDR3: TGTGCAATCGGGCTAGCGGGAGACACCGGGGAGCTGTTTTTT.

This chain uses TRBV30 with TRBJ1-5; D call uncertain. The CDR3 has 13 amino acids. Germline CDR1 reads GTSNPN; CDR2 reads SVGIG (reference sequence). The DNA for the CDR3 is TGTGCTACTAATGGCAGGAATGGTCAGCCCCAGCATTTT. Encoded protein: CATNGRNGQPQHF.

The chain recombines TRBV2 with TRBJ2-7, with D perhaps matching TRBD1 or TRBD2 (5 bases each). The CDR3 contains 13 residues. The V and J ends lost 3 bases and 9 bases respectively, with 15 bases between them. Germline assignment: CDR1 SNHLY and CDR2 FYNNEI. CDR3 nucleotides: TGTGCCAGCAGTGATGGGGGTAGAAGCGTGCAGTACTTC. Translating it yields CASSDGGRSVQYF.

This sequence joins TRBV11-2 and TRBJ1-1; D is unclear. The length of the CDR3 is 15 residues. V was clipped by 1 base and J by 0 bases, with 9 bases between them. CDR1 SGHAT and CDR2 FQNNGV come from the germline V gene. CDR3: CASSLVGQLNTEAFF. The CDR3 region has the DNA TGTGCCAGCAGCTTAGTCGGTCAACTGAACACTGAAGCTTTCTTT.

The V call is TRBV20-1, the J call TRBJ2-3; unclear D gene. Trimming left V 5 bases short and J 6 bases short, with 9 bases between. The CDR3 spans 11 residues. The germline V gene encodes CDR1 DFQATT and CDR2 SNEGSKA (reference sequence). The CDR3 sequence is CSAARGDTQYF. The CDR3 bases are TGCAGTGCTGCCCGAGGTGATACGCAGTATTTT.

The sample holds a few counts of this clone. The chain has TRBV5-8 and TRBJ2-2; 10 bases map to TRBD2. This CDR3 region has 17 residues. The germline V gene encodes CDR1 SGHTS and CDR2 YDEGEE. Trimming cost V 0 bases and J 6 bases; bases outside gene matches: 8. The CDR3 region is CASSLVTVAGGAGELFF. CDR3 sequence (DNA): TGTGCCAGCAGCTTGGTTACGGTAGCGGGAGGAGCCGGGGAGCTGTTTTTT.

The CDR3 DNA sequence: TGTGCCAGCTCACCGAGGCTCGGGGAAGAGAACATTCAGTACTTC. Encoded protein: CASSPRLGEENIQYF. V is TRBV18 and J is TRBJ2-4; a possible D gene is TRBD2 (5 bases). Germline V lookup: CDR1 KGHSH, CDR2 LQKENI. V dropped 3 bases and J dropped 7 bases, with 16 bases sitting between them. The CDR3 is 15 residues long.

The chain is built from TRBV7-6 and TRBJ2-3; D gene ambiguous. The CDR3 extends over 15 amino acids. Germline V CDR1 and CDR2: SGHVS, FNYEAQ. V was trimmed by 5 bases and J by 3 bases, leaving 15 bases between them. The CDR3 bases are TGTGCCAGCAGCGCCTCTAGAATAGGGACAGATACGCAGTATTTT. Its translation: CASSASRIGTDTQYF.

This chain links TRBV10-1 with TRBJ2-2, with TRBD1 as a possible D gene (5 bases). The V gene lost 7 bases and the J gene lost 6 bases, with 15 bases spanning the gap. The CDR3 has 14 amino acids. Germline V gene lookup returns CDR1 WNHNN and CDR2 SYGVQD (reference sequence). The CDR3 sequence: CASKIDIQAGELFF. The DNA for the CDR3 is TGCGCCAGCAAAATCGACATACAGGCCGGGGAGCTGTTTTTT.

The chain carries TRBV7-3 and TRBJ2-5, with 14 bases identical to TRBD2. CDR1 and CDR2 (germline): SGHTA, FQGTGA. V shed 2 bases and J 3 bases; nucleotides not matched to a gene: 2. The CDR3 is 16 amino acids. The CDR3 is CASSLGTSGSKETQYF. Here the CDR3 DNA reads TGTGCCAGCAGCTTAGGGACTAGCGGGAGTAAAGAGACCCAGTACTTC. The whole variable domain, remainder taken from reference TRBV7-3 and TRBJ2-5, is GAGVSQTPSNKVTEKGKYVELRCDPISGHTALYWYRQSLGQGPEFLIYFQGTGAADDSGLPNDRFFAVRPEGSVSTLKIQRTERGDSAVYLCASSLGTSGSKETQYFGPGTRLLVL.

This clone was observed once. This sequence joins TRBV7-9 and TRBJ2-1; 10 nucleotides align to TRBD2. Looked up from germline, CDR1 is SEHNR and CDR2 is FQNEAQ (reference sequence). V dropped 1 base and J dropped 9; count of bases not matched to a gene: 18. This CDR3 is built from 19 residues. The CDR3 coding sequence is TGTGCCAGCAGCTTAGAAGGAACCAGGAGGACTAGCGGAGGCGGTGAGCAGTTCTTC. It specifies CASSLEGTRRTSGGGEQFF.

The chain combines TRBV5-1 with TRBJ2-3; D tentatively fits TRBD1 or TRBD2 (5 bases each). The CDR3 spans 16 residues. Germline-derived CDR1 and CDR2 are SGHRS and YFSETQ. Deletions cut 3 bases from V and 7 bases from J, with 21 bases between. DNA for the CDR3: TGCGCCAGCAGCTCTGGGACGCTTTGGGCGGCTTATACGCAGTATTTT. Residues: CASSSGTLWAAYTQYF.

The table lists this clone with a count of one. The J gene is TRBJ1-4, the V gene TRBV6-4; 9 bases agree with TRBD1. The CDR3 runs 16 residues. V trimming: 8 bases; J trimming: 0 bases; junction bases outside the gene matches: 7. From germline, CDR1 is MRHNA and CDR2 SNTAGT. CDR3 in amino acids: CASCLGQGTTNEKLFF. The CDR3 DNA reads as TGTGCCAGCTGCCTGGGACAGGGAACAACTAATGAAAAACTGTTTTTT.

This clone has more than one count but fewer than ten. The gene calls are TRBV6-4 and TRBJ2-5; TRBD1 matches at 8 bases. V lost 6 bases, J lost 7 bases, and 7 bases stayed unmatched. Per the germline V gene, CDR1 is MRHNA and CDR2 is SNTAGT. This CDR3 has 13 amino acids. The CDR3 sequence: CASSEGQGGTQYF. Written as DNA, the CDR3 is TGTGCCAGCAGCGAAGGACAGGGTGGGACCCAGTACTTC.

The chain employs TRBV5-6 and TRBJ2-1; 11 positions match TRBD2. This CDR3 spans 16 amino acids. Per germline, CDR1 SGHDT and CDR2 YYEEEE. With 0 bases clipped from V and 6 bases from J, the junction kept 5 bases outside the gene matches. The CDR3 protein is CASSLDGLAGSNEQFF. Written as DNA, the CDR3 is TGTGCCAGCAGCTTGGATGGACTAGCGGGTTCCAATGAGCAGTTCTTC.

This chain links TRBV19 with TRBJ2-5, with a possible D match to TRBD2 (5 bases). Looked up from germline, CDR1 is LNHDA and CDR2 is SQIVND (reference sequence). The CDR3 runs 13 residues. The V gene lost 3 bases and the J gene lost 5 bases, with 10 bases spanning the gap. The CDR3 region is CASSIGERETQYF. In DNA, the CDR3 is TGTGCCAGTAGTATTGGGGAGAGGGAGACCCAGTACTTC. Using reference TRBV19 and TRBJ2-5 for the parts outside the CDR3, the full variable domain is DGGITQSPKYLFRKEGQNVTLSCEQNLNHDAMYWYRQDPGQGLRLIYYSQIVNDFQKGDIAEGYSVSREKKESFPLTVTSAQKNPTAFYLCASSIGERETQYFGPGTRLLVL.